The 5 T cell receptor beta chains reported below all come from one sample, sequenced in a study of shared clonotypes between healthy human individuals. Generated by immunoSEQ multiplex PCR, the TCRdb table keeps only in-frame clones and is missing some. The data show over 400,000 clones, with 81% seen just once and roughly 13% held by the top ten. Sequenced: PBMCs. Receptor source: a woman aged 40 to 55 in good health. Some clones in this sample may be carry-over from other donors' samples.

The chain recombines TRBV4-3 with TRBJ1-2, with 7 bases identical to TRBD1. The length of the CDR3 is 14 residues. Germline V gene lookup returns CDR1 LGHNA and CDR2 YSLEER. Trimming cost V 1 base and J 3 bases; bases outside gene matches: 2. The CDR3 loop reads CASSQGDSHYGYTF. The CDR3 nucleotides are TGCGCCAGCAGCCAAGGGGACAGCCACTATGGCTACACCTTC.

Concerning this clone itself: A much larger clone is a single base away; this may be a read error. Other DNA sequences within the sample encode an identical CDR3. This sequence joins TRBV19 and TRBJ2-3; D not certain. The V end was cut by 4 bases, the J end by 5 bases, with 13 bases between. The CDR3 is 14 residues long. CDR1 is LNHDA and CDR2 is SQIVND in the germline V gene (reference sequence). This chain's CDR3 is CASSRRSREDTQYF. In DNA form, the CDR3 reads TGTGCCAGTAGTAGACGCAGCAGAGAAGATACGCAGTATTTT.

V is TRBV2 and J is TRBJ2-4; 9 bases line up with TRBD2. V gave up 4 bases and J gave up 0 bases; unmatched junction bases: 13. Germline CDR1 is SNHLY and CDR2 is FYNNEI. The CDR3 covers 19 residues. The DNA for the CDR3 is TGTGCCAGCAGTGGATTGGCTAGCGGGGATCTATTAGCCAAAAACATTCAGTACTTC. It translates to CASSGLASGDLLAKNIQYF.

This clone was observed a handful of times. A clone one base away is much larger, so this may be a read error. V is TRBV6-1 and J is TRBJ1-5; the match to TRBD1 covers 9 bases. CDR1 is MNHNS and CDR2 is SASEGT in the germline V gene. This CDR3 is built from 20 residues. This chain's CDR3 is CASSGRSGQGYTYSNQLQHF. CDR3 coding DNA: TGTGCCAGCAGTGGACGGTCGGGACAGGGATACACCTATAGCAATCAGCTCCAGCATTTT.

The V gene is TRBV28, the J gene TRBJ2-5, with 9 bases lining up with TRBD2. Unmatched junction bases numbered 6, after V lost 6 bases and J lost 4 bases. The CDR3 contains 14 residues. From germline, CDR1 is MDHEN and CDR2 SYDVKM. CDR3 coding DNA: TGTGCCAGCAGCAGTTTAGCGGGAGCAGAGACCCAGTACTTC. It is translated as CASSSLAGAETQYF.